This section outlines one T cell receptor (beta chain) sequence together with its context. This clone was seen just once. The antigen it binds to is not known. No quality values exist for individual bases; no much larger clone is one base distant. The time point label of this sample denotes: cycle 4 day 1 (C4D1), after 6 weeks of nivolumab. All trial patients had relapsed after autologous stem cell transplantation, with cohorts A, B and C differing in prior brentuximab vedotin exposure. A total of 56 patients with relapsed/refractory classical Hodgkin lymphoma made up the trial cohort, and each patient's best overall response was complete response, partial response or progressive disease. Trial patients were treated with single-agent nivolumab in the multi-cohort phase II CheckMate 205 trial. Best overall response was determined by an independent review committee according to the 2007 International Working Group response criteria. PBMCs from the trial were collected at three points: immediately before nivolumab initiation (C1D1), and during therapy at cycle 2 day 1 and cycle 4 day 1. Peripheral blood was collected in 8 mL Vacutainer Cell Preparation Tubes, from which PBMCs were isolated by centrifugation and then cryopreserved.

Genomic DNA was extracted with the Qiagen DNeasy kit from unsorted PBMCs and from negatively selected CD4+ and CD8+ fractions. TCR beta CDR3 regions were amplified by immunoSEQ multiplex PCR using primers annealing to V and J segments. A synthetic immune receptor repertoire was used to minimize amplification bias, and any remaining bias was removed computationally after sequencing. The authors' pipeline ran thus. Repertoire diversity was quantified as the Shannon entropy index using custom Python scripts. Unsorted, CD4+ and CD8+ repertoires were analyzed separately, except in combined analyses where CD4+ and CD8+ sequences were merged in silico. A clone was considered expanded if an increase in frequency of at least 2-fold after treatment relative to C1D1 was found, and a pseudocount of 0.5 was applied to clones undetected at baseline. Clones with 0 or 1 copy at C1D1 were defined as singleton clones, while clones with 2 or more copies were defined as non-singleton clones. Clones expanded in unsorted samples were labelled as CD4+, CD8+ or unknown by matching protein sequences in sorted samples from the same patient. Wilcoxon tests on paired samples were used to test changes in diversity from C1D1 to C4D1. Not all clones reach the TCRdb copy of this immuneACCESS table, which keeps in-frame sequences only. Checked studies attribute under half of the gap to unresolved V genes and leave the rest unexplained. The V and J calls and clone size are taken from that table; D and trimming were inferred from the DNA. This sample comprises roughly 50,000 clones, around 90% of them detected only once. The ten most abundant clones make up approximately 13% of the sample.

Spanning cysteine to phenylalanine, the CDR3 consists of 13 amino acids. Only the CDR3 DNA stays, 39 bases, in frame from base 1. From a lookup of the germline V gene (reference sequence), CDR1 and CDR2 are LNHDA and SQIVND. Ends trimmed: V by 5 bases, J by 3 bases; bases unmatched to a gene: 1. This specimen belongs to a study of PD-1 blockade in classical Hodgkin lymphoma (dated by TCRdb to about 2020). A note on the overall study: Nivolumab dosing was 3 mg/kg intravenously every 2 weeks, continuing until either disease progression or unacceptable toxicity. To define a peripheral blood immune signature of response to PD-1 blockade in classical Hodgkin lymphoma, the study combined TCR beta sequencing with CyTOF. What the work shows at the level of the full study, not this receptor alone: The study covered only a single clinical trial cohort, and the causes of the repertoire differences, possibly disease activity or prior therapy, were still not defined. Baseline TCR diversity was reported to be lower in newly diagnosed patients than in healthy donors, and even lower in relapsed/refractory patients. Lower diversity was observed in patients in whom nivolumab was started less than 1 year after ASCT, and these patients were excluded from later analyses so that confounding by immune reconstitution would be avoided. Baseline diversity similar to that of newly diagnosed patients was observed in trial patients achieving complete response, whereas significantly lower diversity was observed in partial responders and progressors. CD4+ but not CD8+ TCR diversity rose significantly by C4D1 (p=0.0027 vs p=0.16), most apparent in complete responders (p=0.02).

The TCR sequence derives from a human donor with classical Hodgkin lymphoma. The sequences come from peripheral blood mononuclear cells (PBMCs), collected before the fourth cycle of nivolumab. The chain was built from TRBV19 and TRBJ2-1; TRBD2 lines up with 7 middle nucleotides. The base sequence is TGTGCCAGTAGTGCTAGCGGCTACAATGAGCAGTTCTTC. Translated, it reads CASSASGYNEQFF.